One sample yielded the 7 T cell receptor beta chains listed below, sequenced in a study of response to subunit inactivated influenza vaccine. TCRdb re-analysed the RT-PCR reads in MiXCR, keeping a single row per CDR3 protein. The table lists over 750,000 distinct CDR3 sequences, 21% of them singletons, with roughly a tenth in the top ten. Sample: PBMCs from blood, taken more than 4 days after vaccination. Every receptor here comes from a man aged 45 to 65 who received an inactivated influenza vaccine.

This clonotype was seen a handful of times. The V gene is TRBV7-8, the J gene TRBJ2-7; D remains ambiguous. Trimming left V 5 bases short and J 0 bases short, with 11 bases between. The CDR3 is 14 amino acids. Germline CDR1 and CDR2: SGHVS and FQNEAQ. CDR3 amino acids: CASSARASSYEQYF. For the CDR3, the DNA is TGTGCCAGCAGCGCCCGGGCGAGCTCCTACGAGCAGTACTTC.

J is TRBJ1-3 and V is TRBV11-2; 7 nucleotides line up with TRBD1. Losses at the gene ends were 2 bases for V and 0 bases for J; bases not matched to a gene: 13. The CDR3 extends over 19 amino acids. Per germline, CDR1 SGHAT and CDR2 FQNNGV. The CDR3 sequence is CASSLRRQGGGISGNTIYF. The CDR3 DNA follows: TGTGCCAGCAGCTTACGGAGACAGGGAGGGGGGATCTCTGGAAACACCATATATTTT. The variable domain in full, with the rest retrieved from reference TRBV11-2 and TRBJ1-3, is EAGVAQSPRYKIIEKRQSVAFWCNPISGHATLYWYQQILGQGPKLLIQFQNNGVVDDSQLPKDRFSAERLKGVDSTLKIQPAKLEDSAVYLCASSLRRQGGGISGNTIYFGEGSWLTVV.

The chain recombines TRBV28 with TRBJ2-7; 7 positions match TRBD1. Germline CDR1 and CDR2: MDHEN and SYDVKM. This CDR3 has 15 residues. V trimming: 6 bases; J trimming: 6 bases; junction bases outside the gene matches: 14. CDR3 sequence reads: CASRLVQGSVSEQYF. The CDR3 region has the DNA TGTGCCAGCAGACTAGTACAGGGGTCGGTGTCCGAGCAGTACTTC.

The rearrangement uses TRBV5-1 and TRBJ1-3; 9 bases agree with TRBD1. There are 16 residues in the CDR3. CDR1 and CDR2 (germline): SGHRS, YFSETQ. V gave up 4 bases and J gave up 4 bases; unmatched junction bases: 9. Here the CDR3 DNA reads TGCGCCAGCAGCACGACTGGGACAGGGCTCGGAAACACCATATATTTT. Translated: CASSTTGTGLGNTIYF.

This rearrangement joins TRBV12-3 or TRBV12-4 to TRBJ2-1; D is undetermined. Trimming shortened V by 10 bases and J by 5 bases, and 15 bases separated the two germline ends. The CDR3 covers 13 residues. The CDR3 sequence is CATQPIPNNEQFF. CDR3 bases: TGTGCCACCCAACCCATTCCGAACAATGAGCAGTTCTTC.

The chain carries TRBV6-2 or TRBV6-3 and TRBJ2-2; D may be TRBD2 (6 bases). The CDR3 extends over 15 amino acids. Trimming took off 2 bases at V and 3 bases at J, with 10 bases between the two ends. CDR1 is MNHEY, CDR2 SVGEGT, per germline. This chain's CDR3 is CASSYRGSHTGELFF. CDR3 bases: TGTGCCAGCAGTTACCGGGGGTCACACACCGGGGAGCTGTTTTTT.

The chain has TRBV29-1 and TRBJ2-1; D not resolved. The CDR3 has 11 amino acids. Trimming took 3 bases from V and 6 from J, leaving 6 bases between them. Per germline, CDR1 SQVTM and CDR2 ANQGSEA. The DNA of the CDR3 is TGCAGCGTTGATGGTGGCAATGAGCAGTTCTTC. Amino acid sequence: CSVDGGNEQFF.